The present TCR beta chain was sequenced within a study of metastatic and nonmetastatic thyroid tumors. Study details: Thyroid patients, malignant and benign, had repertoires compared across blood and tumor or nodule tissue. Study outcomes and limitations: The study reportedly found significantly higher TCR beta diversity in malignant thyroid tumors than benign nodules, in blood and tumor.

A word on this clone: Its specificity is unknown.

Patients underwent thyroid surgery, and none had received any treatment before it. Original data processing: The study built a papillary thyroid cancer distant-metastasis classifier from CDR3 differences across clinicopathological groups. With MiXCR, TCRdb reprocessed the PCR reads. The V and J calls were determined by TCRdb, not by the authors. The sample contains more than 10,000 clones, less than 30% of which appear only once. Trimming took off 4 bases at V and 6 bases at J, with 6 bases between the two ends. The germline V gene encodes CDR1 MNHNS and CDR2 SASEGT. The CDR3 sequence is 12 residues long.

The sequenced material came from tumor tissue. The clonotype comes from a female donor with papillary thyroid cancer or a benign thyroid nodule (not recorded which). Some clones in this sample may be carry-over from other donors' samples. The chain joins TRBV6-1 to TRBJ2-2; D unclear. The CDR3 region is CASSGGAGELFF. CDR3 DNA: TGTGCCAGCAGTGGTGGGGCCGGGGAGCTGTTTTTT.